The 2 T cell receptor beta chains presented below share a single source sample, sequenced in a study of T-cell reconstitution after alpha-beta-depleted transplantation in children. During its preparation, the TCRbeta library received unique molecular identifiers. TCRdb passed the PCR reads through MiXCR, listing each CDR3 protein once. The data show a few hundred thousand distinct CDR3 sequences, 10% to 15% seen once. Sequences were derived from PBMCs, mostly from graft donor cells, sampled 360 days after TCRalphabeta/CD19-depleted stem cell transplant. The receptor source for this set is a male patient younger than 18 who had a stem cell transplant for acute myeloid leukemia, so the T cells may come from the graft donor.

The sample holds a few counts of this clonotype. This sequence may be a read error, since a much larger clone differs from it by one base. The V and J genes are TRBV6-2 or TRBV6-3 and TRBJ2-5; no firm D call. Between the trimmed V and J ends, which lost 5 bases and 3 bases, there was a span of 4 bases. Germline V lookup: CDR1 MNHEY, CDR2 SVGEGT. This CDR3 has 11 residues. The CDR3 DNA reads TGTGCCAGCAGTGAGAAAGAGACCCAGTACTTC. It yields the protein CASSEKETQYF.

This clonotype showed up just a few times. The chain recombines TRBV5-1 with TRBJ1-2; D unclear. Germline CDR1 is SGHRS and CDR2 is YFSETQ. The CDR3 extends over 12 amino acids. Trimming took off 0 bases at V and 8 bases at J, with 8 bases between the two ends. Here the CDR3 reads CASSLDYDGYTF. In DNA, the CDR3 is TGCGCCAGCAGCTTGGATTACGACGGCTACACCTTC.